The clone carrying this TCR beta chain was seen a handful of times. The data derive from a study of T-cell reconstitution after alpha-beta-depleted transplantation in children. Preparing the TCRbeta library involved the use of unique molecular identifiers. TCRdb reprocessed the PCR reads via MiXCR and lists one record per CDR3 protein. Of 600,000 to 700,000 distinct CDR3 sequences detected, about 15% appear once; the ten largest clones hold 0.8% to 1.1%. This CDR3 spans 13 amino acids. V lost 4 bases and J lost 6, with 15 bases in between. Looked up from germline, CDR1 is DFQATT and CDR2 is SNEGSKA (reference sequence).

Sample: PBMCs from the stem cell graft donor, taken from the stem cell graft. This sequence was found in a human donor who donated a stem cell graft to a child with acute myeloid leukemia. The chain is built from TRBV20-1 and TRBJ1-2; tentative D call: TRBD1 (6 bases). Written as DNA, the CDR3 is TGCAGTGCTATCCCGAGGGGGAGGGATGGCTACACCTTC. This translates into CSAIPRGRDGYTF.